This TCR beta chain was documented in a study of T-cell reconstitution after alpha-beta-depleted transplantation in children. This clonotype showed up many times. Its target is unknown. Using unique molecular identifiers, the investigators prepared the TCRbeta library. TCRdb passed the PCR reads through MiXCR, listing each CDR3 protein once. The data show 40,000 to 55,000 distinct CDR3 sequences, nearly 9.5% seen once. General study points: Surviving recipient T cells and thymic progenitors accounted for the high day-60 TCRbeta diversity observed in some patients. Expanded graft clones, several hundred of them, were reportedly the source of alpha-beta T cells about two months after transplant.

Trimming removed 5 bases from V and 0 bases from J, with 9 bases in between. CDR3 length: 14 amino acids. Germline CDR1 reads MNHEY; CDR2 reads SMNVEV (reference sequence). This clonotype originated in a male patient under 10 years old who had a stem cell transplant for chronic granulomatous disease, so the T cells may come from the graft donor. The sample in question was PBMCs, mostly from graft donor cells, obtained 60 days after TCRalphabeta/CD19-depleted stem cell transplant. This chain uses TRBV27 with TRBJ2-3; possible D gene TRBD2, 6 bases. This chain's CDR3 is CASSIRGSTDTQYF. The CDR3 DNA reads TGTGCCAGCAGTATACGGGGGAGCACAGATACGCAGTATTTT.